This is a list of T cell receptor beta chains from one sample in a study of T cell changes during pregnancy in multiple sclerosis. Using immunoSEQ multiplex PCR, the repertoire was profiled, and TCRdb retains in-frame clones only, with some absent. Here the sample spans nearly 80,000 clones, approximately 92% being singletons. The specimen was CD4+ T cells from peripheral blood mononuclear cells, collected before pregnancy. Every receptor here comes from a female donor with multiple sclerosis, enrolled in a pregnancy study. CDR3s leave out the opening cysteine and the closing phenylalanine or tryptophan. Fields, in order: V gene, J gene, CDR3 protein.

V gene: TRBV18
J gene: TRBJ2-5
CDR3 protein: ASSPQRGGQETQY

V gene: TRBV7-9
J gene: TRBJ2-3
CDR3 protein: ASNRQGLAVIAEGNTQY

V gene: TRBV30
J gene: TRBJ2-7
CDR3 protein: AWSGTSGGYEQY

V gene: TRBV5-5
J gene: TRBJ1-6
CDR3 protein: ASSVASPNNSPLH

V gene: TRBV19
J gene: TRBJ1-1
CDR3 protein: ASSTAATVTEAF

V gene: TRBV5-1
J gene: TRBJ2-1
CDR3 protein: ASRPGQGSYNEQF

V gene: TRBV30
J gene: TRBJ2-1
CDR3 protein: AWSGTGEKQF

V gene: TRBV19
J gene: TRBJ1-5
CDR3 protein: ASTLTGQGNQPQH

V gene: TRBV10-2
J gene: TRBJ2-7
CDR3 protein: ASSESGRGRDYEQY

V gene: TRBV5-1
J gene: TRBJ1-5
CDR3 protein: ASSLSAAEYNQPQH

V gene: TRBV9
J gene: TRBJ2-2
CDR3 protein: ASSVGATNTGELF

V gene: TRBV18
J gene: TRBJ1-1
CDR3 protein: ASSPGKQLGTEAF

V gene: TRBV15
J gene: TRBJ2-1
CDR3 protein: ATSPRRDRGLGEQF

V gene: TRBV14
J gene: TRBJ2-5
CDR3 protein: ASSRRLAGEETQY

V gene: TRBV19
J gene: TRBJ2-5
CDR3 protein: ASKGLGLIQETQY

V gene: TRBV7-9
J gene: TRBJ1-1
CDR3 protein: ASSSLDSWDTEAF

V gene: TRBV7-2
J gene: TRBJ1-2
CDR3 protein: ASSIDRVGKGYT

V gene: TRBV12-5
J gene: TRBJ2-1
CDR3 protein: ASGFLTVADQYNEQF

V gene: TRBV6-1
J gene: TRBJ2-7
CDR3 protein: ASSAVTSGWSQSYEQY

V gene: TRBV7-3
J gene: TRBJ2-1
CDR3 protein: ASSPQRGPYNEQF

V gene: TRBV30
J gene: TRBJ2-2
CDR3 protein: AWSGGTGVVGELF

V gene: TRBV6-1
J gene: TRBJ2-1
CDR3 protein: ASSVAGALSSYNEQF

V gene: TRBV10-3
J gene: TRBJ1-4
CDR3 protein: AISGGRVGEKLF

V gene: TRBV6-6
J gene: TRBJ2-6
CDR3 protein: ASTLSGGPGANVLT

V gene: TRBV6-6
J gene: TRBJ1-2
CDR3 protein: ASSYRDRGDYGYT

V gene: TRBV19
J gene: TRBJ2-2
CDR3 protein: ASSRDRGHGGELF

V gene: TRBV5-1
J gene: TRBJ1-1
CDR3 protein: ATSTGKNTEAF

V gene: TRBV25-1
J gene: TRBJ1-5
CDR3 protein: ASSDSDSSVSRNQPQH

V gene: TRBV6-1
J gene: TRBJ2-7
CDR3 protein: ASSEGTGVKQY

V gene: TRBV19
J gene: TRBJ1-2
CDR3 protein: ASSTPGGGDGYT

V gene: TRBV5-4
J gene: TRBJ2-7
CDR3 protein: ASSVGTTYEQY

V gene: TRBV28
J gene: TRBJ1-1
CDR3 protein: ASSFSQEYTEAF

V gene: TRBV5-5
J gene: TRBJ1-1
CDR3 protein: ASSWGVMNTEAF

V gene: TRBV7-3
J gene: TRBJ2-3
CDR3 protein: ASSQRVLAGGPTDTQY

V gene: TRBV27
J gene: TRBJ2-2
CDR3 protein: ASSAGTTGELF

V gene: TRBV6-1
J gene: TRBJ2-1
CDR3 protein: ASSLLAGGHNEQF

V gene: TRBV7-9
J gene: TRBJ1-3
CDR3 protein: ASSLDHGNTIY

V gene: TRBV28
J gene: TRBJ1-1
CDR3 protein: ASSLPDRGKAF

V gene: TRBV19
J gene: TRBJ1-5
CDR3 protein: ASTTGNNVVNQPQH

V gene: TRBV7-2
J gene: TRBJ1-1
CDR3 protein: ASSATGQLRAF

V gene: TRBV9
J gene: TRBJ2-5
CDR3 protein: ASSVAGYQETQY

V gene: TRBV25-1
J gene: TRBJ1-2
CDR3 protein: ASRGTGGVGGYT

V gene: TRBV2
J gene: TRBJ1-3
CDR3 protein: ASSAPSSGNTIY

V gene: TRBV5-1
J gene: TRBJ1-3
CDR3 protein: ASSLSGSSGNTIY

V gene: TRBV5-1
J gene: TRBJ2-7
CDR3 protein: ASSLSGANYEQY

V gene: TRBV7-3
J gene: TRBJ2-5
CDR3 protein: ASSLMGRMGRETQY

V gene: TRBV10-3
J gene: TRBJ1-5
CDR3 protein: AISESSGSGQPQH

V gene: TRBV18
J gene: TRBJ2-7
CDR3 protein: ASSTGTSGMSSYEQY

V gene: TRBV18
J gene: TRBJ1-3
CDR3 protein: ASSPGGGSSGNTIY

V gene: TRBV7-2
J gene: TRBJ2-3
CDR3 protein: ASSLTPGGGADTQY

V gene: TRBV10-2
J gene: TRBJ1-2
CDR3 protein: ASSDRRTYYGYT

V gene: TRBV19
J gene: TRBJ1-1
CDR3 protein: ASTTTANTEAF

V gene: TRBV4-1
J gene: TRBJ1-2
CDR3 protein: ASSQGPTVNYGYT

V gene: TRBV19
J gene: TRBJ2-2
CDR3 protein: ASSIEGGTGELF

V gene: TRBV6-1
J gene: TRBJ2-3
CDR3 protein: ASSEADSLDTQY

V gene: TRBV6-1
J gene: TRBJ2-1
CDR3 protein: ASSPSGGNEQF

V gene: TRBV27
J gene: TRBJ1-2
CDR3 protein: ASSLGTGGLDYGYT

V gene: TRBV11-1
J gene: TRBJ2-3
CDR3 protein: ASSLDRGSTDTQY